This T cell receptor beta chain was recorded in a study of memory CD4+ T cells and cytomegalovirus serostatus. Study at large: Healthy Belgian adult donors included several CMV-positive and more than 20 CMV-negative people. Study-wide findings and caveats: The CMV-associated TCR signature appears largely within the CD4+ memory repertoire. CD4+ memory repertoires contained about 40% of the roughly 160 reported CMV TCRbeta sequences.

This table comes from immunoSEQ multiplex PCR, and its TCRdb copy is limited to in-frame clones, with some not included. The table includes approximately 61,000 clones, 80% detected once. Single viable CD3+CD4+CD8-CD45RO+ cells were sorted as the memory CD4+ T cells. Serostatus was set by detecting CMV pp150, pp28, p38, p52 IgG. In regard to this clone: The antigen is unknown.

The germline gives CDR1 LNHNV, CDR2 YYDKDF (reference sequence). The CDR3 has 14 residues. V was shortened by 3 bases and J by 9 bases, with 15 bases between the two germline ends. The chain recombines TRBV15 with TRBJ2-1, with D tentatively TRBD1 (5 bases). Material for sequencing was memory CD4+ T cells from blood. This receptor was identified in an adult in good health and CMV-seronegative. Some clones in this sample may be carry-over from other donors' samples. CDR3 sequence (DNA): TGTGCCACCAGCAGCTGGCAGGGTGTTGGTGAGCAGTTCTTC. This gives the protein CATSSWQGVGEQFF.